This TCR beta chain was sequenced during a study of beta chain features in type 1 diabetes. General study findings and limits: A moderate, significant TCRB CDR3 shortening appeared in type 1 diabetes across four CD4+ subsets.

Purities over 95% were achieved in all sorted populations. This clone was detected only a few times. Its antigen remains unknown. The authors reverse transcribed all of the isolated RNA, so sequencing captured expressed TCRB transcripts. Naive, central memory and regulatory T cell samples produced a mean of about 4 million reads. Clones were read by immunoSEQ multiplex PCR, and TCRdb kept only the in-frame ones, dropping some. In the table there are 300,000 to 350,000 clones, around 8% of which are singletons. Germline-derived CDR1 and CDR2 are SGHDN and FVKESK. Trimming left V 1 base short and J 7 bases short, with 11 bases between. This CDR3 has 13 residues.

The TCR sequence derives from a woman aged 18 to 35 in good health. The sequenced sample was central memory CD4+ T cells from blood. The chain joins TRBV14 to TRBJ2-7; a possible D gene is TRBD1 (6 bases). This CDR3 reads CASSQVGAWEQYF. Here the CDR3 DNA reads TGTGCCAGCAGCCAAGTGGGGGCTTGGGAGCAGTACTTC.